These 14 T cell receptor beta chains were all obtained from the same sample, sequenced in a study of shared T cell receptors in the human thymus. Sequenced by immunoSEQ multiplex PCR; TCRdb stores in-frame clones only, minus some. The sample records under 850,000 clones, 88% being singletons. The same specimen was also included in a second study, on human thymus T cells.

Sequencing was carried out using thymocytes. These receptors were collected from a boy younger than two with a congenital heart defect.

This rearrangement joins TRBV27 to TRBJ2-2, with TRBD1 identical over 8 bases. V shed 4 bases and J 1 base; nucleotides not matched to a gene: 5. CDR3 length: 16 amino acids. From germline, CDR1 is MNHEY and CDR2 SMNVEV (reference sequence). Here the CDR3 reads CASSSSGGRNTGELFF. CDR3 nucleotide sequence: TGTGCCAGCAGTTCATCAGGGGGCAGGAACACCGGGGAGCTGTTTTTT.

This rearrangement joins TRBV14 to TRBJ2-3, with TRBD1 identical over 8 bases. Germline V gene sequence: CDR1 SGHDN, CDR2 FVKESK. The CDR3 spans 16 residues. The trim removed 4 bases at V and 4 bases at J, leaving 10 bases unmatched. As DNA, the CDR3 is TGTGCCAGCAGCCCCGAACAGGGGGGTGTCGCAGATACGCAGTATTTT. Amino acid sequence: CASSPEQGGVADTQYF.

This rearrangement joins TRBV9 to TRBJ1-2; 9 nucleotides line up with TRBD1. The junction had 17 bases not matched to a gene; V was cut back by 4 bases and J by 4 bases. This CDR3 is built from 18 residues. Per germline, CDR1 SGDLS and CDR2 YYNGEE. In nucleotides, the CDR3 is TGTGCCAGCAGCACAGGCTCTACAGGGGGCATGCCGGTCTATGGCTACACCTTC. As protein: CASSTGSTGGMPVYGYTF.

The chain employs TRBV5-1 and TRBJ2-3; 10 nucleotides match TRBD2. With V trimmed by 3 bases and J by 11 bases, 15 bases remained unmatched. CDR1 is SGHRS, CDR2 YFSETQ, per germline. The CDR3 covers 16 residues. CDR3 in amino acids: CASSSTPGLARRVQYF. Here the CDR3 DNA reads TGCGCCAGCAGCTCGACCCCGGGACTAGCGAGAAGAGTGCAGTATTTT.

J is TRBJ2-7 and V is TRBV5-6; 10 bases fit TRBD2. CDR3 length: 16 amino acids. V was clipped by 1 base and J by 2 bases; unmatched bases: 6. Germline CDR1 reads SGHDT; CDR2 reads YYEEEE. CDR3 nucleotide sequence: TGTGCCAGCAGCTTGCCCGGACTAGCGGTTCCCTACGAGCAGTACTTC. Its translation is CASSLPGLAVPYEQYF.

This clone was seen only a few times. J is TRBJ2-1 and V is TRBV4-2; a possible D gene is TRBD2 (5 bases). The CDR3 covers 17 residues. The V gene's germline CDR1 is LGHNA and CDR2 YNFKEQ. With 5 bases removed from V and 0 bases from J, the gap between germline ends came to 17 bases. CDR3 amino acids: CASSGRRELSSYNEQFF. The CDR3 DNA reads as TGTGCCAGCAGCGGAAGAAGGGAGCTAAGCTCCTACAATGAGCAGTTCTTC.

V is TRBV7-3 and J is TRBJ1-3; 9 nucleotides match TRBD1. Trimming cost V 5 bases and J 0 bases; bases outside gene matches: 5. Germline V lookup: CDR1 SGHTA, CDR2 FQGTGA. The CDR3 contains 16 residues. CDR3 residues: CASSQRDRDSGNTIYF. In DNA, the CDR3 is TGTGCCAGCAGCCAACGGGACAGGGACTCTGGAAACACCATATATTTT.

This clone was seen a single time. In DNA, the CDR3 is TGTGCCAGCAGCCCCGGGACTAGCGGGAGGTCAGATACGCAGTATTTT. Its protein is CASSPGTSGRSDTQYF. The chain combines TRBV11-2 with TRBJ2-3, with 15 bases fitting TRBD2. This CDR3 has 16 residues. The germline V gene has CDR1 SGHAT and CDR2 FQNNGV. V gave up 5 bases and J gave up 4 bases; unmatched junction bases: 4.

This sequence joins TRBV4-1 and TRBJ2-5, with D hard to call. This CDR3 has 15 amino acids. The germline V and J ends were trimmed by 0 bases and 5 bases, with 13 bases remaining between them. Germline V gene sequence: CDR1 MGHRA, CDR2 YSYEKL. Written as DNA, the CDR3 is TGCGCCAGCAGCCAAGATGTAGCCTACCGGGAGACCCAGTACTTC. It yields the protein CASSQDVAYRETQYF.

The genes are TRBV19 and TRBJ2-3, with TRBD2 matching over 7 bases. The germline gives CDR1 LNHDA, CDR2 SQIVND (reference sequence). V gave up 3 bases and J gave up 0 bases; unmatched junction bases: 6. The CDR3 totals 16 residues. CDR3 in DNA: TGTGCCAGTAGTATCCCCAGCGGGGATAGCACAGATACGCAGTATTTT. Translating it yields CASSIPSGDSTDTQYF.

The chain combines TRBV19 with TRBJ1-2; a possible D gene is TRBD1 (6 bases). Trimming took off 6 bases at V and 1 base at J, with 12 bases between the two ends. CDR1 and CDR2 (germline): LNHDA, SQIVND (reference sequence). CDR3 length equals 14 residues. CDR3 nucleotides: TGTGCCAGTAGCCCAAAGGGGGATAACTATGGCTACACCTTC. Its translation: CASSPKGDNYGYTF.

The chain recombines TRBV4-3 with TRBJ2-3; 10 positions agree with TRBD2. The CDR3 has 17 residues. J was trimmed by 1 base and V by 3 bases; bases with no gene match: 7. Germline CDR1 and CDR2: LGHNA and YSLEER. The CDR3 DNA follows: TGCGCCAGCAGCCACTCTTTAGCGGGAGGCCGCACAGATACGCAGTATTTT. Amino acid sequence: CASSHSLAGGRTDTQYF.

This clone was detected a few times. The V call is TRBV6-6, the J call TRBJ1-1; the D gene is possibly TRBD1 (5 bases). This CDR3 is built from 15 residues. Germline CDR1 reads MNHNY; CDR2 reads SVGAGI (reference sequence). Trimming pared 3 bases from V and 4 bases from J, leaving 15 bases between. The chain's CDR3 is CASSYERQYFTEAFF. DNA for the CDR3: TGTGCCAGCAGTTATGAGAGACAGTACTTCACTGAAGCTTTCTTT.

Regarding this clone: In the same sample, other DNA sequences code for this CDR3. The chain combines TRBV6-1 with TRBJ2-7; 11 bases align to TRBD2. Germline V gene data show CDR1 as MNHNS and CDR2 as SASEGT. V was clipped by 5 bases and J by 5 bases; unmatched bases: 2. The CDR3 extends over 13 amino acids. The CDR3 coding sequence is TGTGCCAGCAGTACTAGCGGGAGCCACGAGCAGTACTTC. Protein: CASSTSGSHEQYF.